Below, one T cell receptor beta chain is given with its context. Data came from immunoSEQ multiplex PCR; TCRdb stores just in-frame clones and leaves some out. This sample has over 20,000 clones; more than 70% occur once, and the top ten carry roughly 14%. V was clipped by 0 bases and J by 5 bases, with 14 bases between them. This CDR3 contains 16 residues. In germline, CDR1 is SNHLY, CDR2 FYNNEI. The data stem from a study of PD-1 blockade in classical Hodgkin lymphoma. Described time point: cycle 4 day 1 (C4D1), after 5 to 7 weeks of nivolumab. Each patient relapsed following autologous stem cell transplantation, and prior brentuximab vedotin exposure differed.

Sequenced here: peripheral blood mononuclear cells (PBMCs), sampled before the fourth cycle of nivolumab. This sequence originates from a human donor with classical Hodgkin lymphoma. The gene calls are TRBV2 and TRBJ1-5, with a tentative D call TRBD1 (6 bases). This CDR3 is CASSEALRTVYQPQHF. DNA of the CDR3: TGTGCCAGCAGTGAAGCGCTTCGGACAGTTTATCAGCCCCAGCATTTT.